This T cell receptor (beta chain) was profiled in a study of beta chain features in type 1 diabetes. Study overall: Age, gender and cell yields were similar between patients and healthy donors. Across every sample, about 110 million sorted cells were examined in total.

Sequencing targeted expressed TCRB transcripts, as all isolated RNA had been reverse transcribed. Assay: immunoSEQ multiplex PCR; the TCRdb copy retains only in-frame clones and omits some. This sample has more than 250,000 clones, with roughly 21% found just once. To note about this clone: What it binds is not known.

Study-level results: Moderate but significant shortening of TCRB CDR3s was recorded in all four CD4+ subsets from Type 1 diabetes patients. Whatever favoring of shorter templates PCR might show would apply equally to patients and controls. The naive, central memory and Treg TCRB repertoires looked more alike in patients than they did in healthy donors.

The receptor was isolated from a woman aged 40 to 50 with type 1 diabetes. The sample taken for sequencing was naive CD4+ T cells from blood.

CDR3 in amino acids: CASSFQARDEQFF. The DNA of the CDR3 is TGTGCCAGCAGCTTCCAAGCGCGCGATGAGCAGTTCTTC. This chain joins TRBV7-9 and TRBJ2-1; D not certain. Germline V lookup: CDR1 SEHNR, CDR2 FQNEAQ (reference sequence). The CDR3 covers 13 residues. V shed 3 bases and J shed 8 bases, with 11 bases lying between them.